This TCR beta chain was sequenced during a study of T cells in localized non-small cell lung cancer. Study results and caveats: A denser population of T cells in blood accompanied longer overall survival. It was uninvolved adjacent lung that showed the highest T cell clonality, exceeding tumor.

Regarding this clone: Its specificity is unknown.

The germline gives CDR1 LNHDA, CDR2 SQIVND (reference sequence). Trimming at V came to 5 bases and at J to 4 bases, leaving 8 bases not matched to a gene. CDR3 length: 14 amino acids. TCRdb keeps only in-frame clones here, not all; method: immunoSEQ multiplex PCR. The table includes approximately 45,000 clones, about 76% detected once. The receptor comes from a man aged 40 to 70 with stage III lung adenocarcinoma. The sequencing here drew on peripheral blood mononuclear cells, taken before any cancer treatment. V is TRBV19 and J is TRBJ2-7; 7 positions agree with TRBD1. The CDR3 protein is CASSARDRLYEQYF. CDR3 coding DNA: TGTGCCAGTAGTGCCCGGGACAGACTGTACGAGCAGTACTTC.